A selection of T cell receptor beta chains follows, all from one sample in a study of OX40 agonist ivuxolimab in advanced cancers. Sequencing was performed with immunoSEQ multiplex PCR; in TCRdb, only in-frame clones are kept and a portion is missing. The sample has 55,000 to 70,000 clones; approximately 83% are singletons. Here the sequenced sample was CD4+ or CD8+ T cells sorted from blood, taken in a trial of the OX40 agonist ivuxolimab. These TCRs come from an adult with an advanced solid tumor such as melanoma, head and neck, liver or kidney cancer. The CDR3 runs from the conserved cysteine through the conserved F or W. D genes are given only for firm matches. Size is omitted from some rows. Given values are once, few, many or a class for expanded clones.

>TRBV7-9|-|TRBJ2-7|-
TGTGCCAGCAGCCTTACAGGGTACGAGCAGTACTTC
CASSLTGYEQYF
>TRBV7-6|-|TRBJ2-2|-
TGTGCCAGCAGCTTAGTGTCAGGGTGGAACACCGGGGAGCTGTTTTTT
CASSLVSGWNTGELFF
>TRBV19|TRBD1|TRBJ1-1|-
TGTGCCAGTACAGAGGACAGGATTAACACTGAAGCTTTCTTT
CASTEDRINTEAFF
>TRBV5-1|TRBD1|TRBJ2-6|-
TGCGCCAGCAGCTTGACGACAGGGGTCTTTGGGGCCAACGTCCTGACTTTC
CASSLTTGVFGANVLTF
>TRBV10-1|-|TRBJ1-5|-
TGCGCCAGCAGTGAGTCGCGGGGAAATAGCAATCAGCCCCAGCATTTT
CASSESRGNSNQPQHF
>TRBV15|TRBD1|TRBJ2-2|-
TGTGCCACCAGCGTCAGGGGGCAGGACACCGGGGAGCTGTTTTTT
CATSVRGQDTGELFF
>TRBV19|-|TRBJ2-7|-
TGTGCCAGTAGTCTTAACAGGGCCCCATCCTACGAGCAGTACTTC
CASSLNRAPSYEQYF
>TRBV7-9|-|TRBJ1-1|-
TGTGCCAGCAGCCCCAGCCGCCCCAGGGAAGGAACTGAAGCTTTCTTT
CASSPSRPREGTEAFF
>TRBV6-4|-|TRBJ1-2|few
TGTGCCAGCAGCCACACAGGAAACTATGGCTACACCTTC
CASSHTGNYGYTF
>TRBV5-1|TRBD1|TRBJ1-5|-
TGCGCCAGTAAAACCGGGACAGGGGGCTATCAGCCCCAGCATTTT
CASKTGTGGYQPQHF
>TRBV19|-|TRBJ2-5|-
TGTGCCAGTAGTACCCCGAGGGACCAAGAGACCCAGTACTTC
CASSTPRDQETQYF
>TRBV29-1|-|TRBJ2-1|-
TGCAGCGTCGCTTCAGGCGTCCATGAGCAGTTCTTC
CSVASGVHEQFF
>TRBV2|-|TRBJ1-2|few
TGTGCCAGCAGCAAAGGGGGACAACCCGACGGCTACACCTTC
CASSKGGQPDGYTF
>TRBV18|-|TRBJ2-2|few
TGTGCCAGCTCACCACCAATCACCGGGGAGCTGTTTTTT
CASSPPITGELFF
>TRBV6-5|-|TRBJ1-1|-
TGTGCCAGCAGTATGACAGAAAACACTGAAGCTTTCTTT
CASSMTENTEAFF
>TRBV6-1|-|TRBJ1-3|-
TGTGCCAGCAGTGAAAGAGTTAGTGTAGGCCAGGGAAGCGGGCCTGGAAACACCATATATTTT
CASSERVSVGQGSGPGNTIYF
>TRBV14|-|TRBJ1-6|few
TGTGCCAGCAGCCAAATTCGGACAGCTAATTCACCCCTCCACTTT
CASSQIRTANSPLHF
>TRBV5-1|-|TRBJ1-2|-
TGCGCCAGCAGCTCTCAGGGGAATGGCTACACCTTC
CASSSQGNGYTF
>TRBV12-5|-|TRBJ2-1|-
TGTGCTAGTGGGAACGGGGGCTCCTACAATGAGCAGTTCTTC
CASGNGGSYNEQFF
>TRBV13|-|TRBJ2-6|once
TGTGCCAGCAGCCGAACCGGGACACCGAACGCTGGGGCCAACGTCCTGACTTTC
CASSRTGTPNAGANVLTF
>TRBV28|-|TRBJ1-1|-
TGTGCCAGCAGTTCCTCCGGGACGGGGGGGTCTGAAGCTTTCTTT
CASSSSGTGGSEAFF
>TRBV5-4|-|TRBJ1-1|-
TGTGCCAGCAGCTTGGGGAGAGGGAACACTGAAGCTTTCTTT
CASSLGRGNTEAFF
>TRBV27|TRBD1|TRBJ2-7|-
TGTGCCAGCAGTCTCACCGGGACAGGAGATAAGCAGTACTTC
CASSLTGTGDKQYF
>TRBV9|-|TRBJ2-5|-
TGTGCCAGCAGCGTAAGGACAGATCCCCAAGAGACCCAGTACTTC
CASSVRTDPQETQYF
>TRBV6-1|TRBD1|TRBJ1-2|-
TGTGCCAGCAGCCCGACAGGGAACTATGGCTACACCTTC
CASSPTGNYGYTF
>TRBV6-1|-|TRBJ1-3|once
TGTGCCAGCAGTGTAGGGGGTGCTACCGGAGACACCATATATTTT
CASSVGGATGDTIYF
>TRBV12-5|-|TRBJ2-1|-
TGTGCTAGTGGGCCCCCCGGGACAATAAGAAGTCCCATTAACAATGAGCAGTTCTTC
CASGPPGTIRSPINNEQFF
>TRBV5-1|TRBD1|TRBJ2-1|-
TGCGCCAGCAGCTTGAAGGTCGCGACAGGGTCCTACAATGAGCAGTTCTTC
CASSLKVATGSYNEQFF
>TRBV18|-|TRBJ2-7|-
TGTGCCAGCTCACCACCGAGCACTACCTACGAGCAGTACTTC
CASSPPSTTYEQYF
>TRBV5-1|-|TRBJ2-2|-
TGCGCCAGCAGCCCCGGGATGAGAAACACCGGGGAGCTGTTTTTT
CASSPGMRNTGELFF
>TRBV5-6|TRBD1|TRBJ2-7|-
TGTGCCAGCAGGTACGGACAGGGAAACGAGCAGTACTTC
CASRYGQGNEQYF
>TRBV6-6|-|TRBJ2-7|-
TGTGCCAGCAGTCAAAATCGGGAGCAGTACTTC
CASSQNREQYF
>TRBV7-9|TRBD1|TRBJ1-5|-
TGTGCCAGCAGCTCGGACAGGGTCACTCAGCCCCAGCATTTT
CASSSDRVTQPQHF
>TRBV30|-|TRBJ1-2|-
TGTGCCTGGAGTGTTGGGGGCTATGGCTACACCTTC
CAWSVGGYGYTF
>TRBV28|TRBD2|TRBJ2-7|few
TGTGCCAGCAGCCTGCTAGCGGGGGCCTCCGGGCAGTACTTC
CASSLLAGASGQYF
>TRBV29-1|-|TRBJ2-7|-
TGCAGCGTTCTCCCCGGGCCTCTCGAGTACGAGCAGTACTTC
CSVLPGPLEYEQYF
>TRBV29-1|TRBD2|TRBJ2-5|few
TGCGGGACTAGCCTGCAAGAGACCCAGTACTTC
CGTSLQETQYF
>TRBV6-5|-|TRBJ1-1|-
TGTGCCAGCAGCAGGGGTTTGGTCACTGAAGCTTTCTTT
CASSRGLVTEAFF
>TRBV11-3|-|TRBJ2-7|-
TGTGCCAGCAGCTCGACTAACTCCTACGAGCAGTACTTC
CASSSTNSYEQYF
>TRBV5-1|-|TRBJ2-2|-
TGCGCCAGCAGCTTCTATACCGGGGAGCTGTTTTTT
CASSFYTGELFF
>TRBV11-1|-|TRBJ1-3|-
TGTGCCAGCAGCACTCTCACTGGAAACACCATATATTTT
CASSTLTGNTIYF
>TRBV6-5|TRBD1|TRBJ2-7|-
TGTGCCAGCAGTAATCGACAGGGGAAATCTGACGAGCAGTACTTC
CASSNRQGKSDEQYF
>TRBV7-8|TRBD1|TRBJ2-2|-
TGTGCCAGCAGCTTGGACAGGGGTTACACCGGGGAGCTGTTTTTT
CASSLDRGYTGELFF
>TRBV7-2|-|TRBJ1-2|-
TGTGCCAGCAGCTTAGGAGGGGTGGAGTATGGCTACACCTTC
CASSLGGVEYGYTF
>TRBV5-1|-|TRBJ2-2|-
TGCGCCAGCAGCTTCGGGACAACGAACGGGGCGAGGGCCGGGGAGCTGTTTTTT
CASSFGTTNGARAGELFF
>TRBV10-1|TRBD1|TRBJ2-5|-
TGCGCCAGCAGCGAACGCACAGGACAGGGTGGTGAGACCCAGTACTTC
CASSERTGQGGETQYF
>TRBV5-1|-|TRBJ2-1|-
TGCGCCAGCAGCCTAGGGGGTCCGAGCTCCTACAATGAGCAGTTCTTC
CASSLGGPSSYNEQFF
>TRBV2|-|TRBJ1-3|-
TGTGCCAGCAGAGCTACAGCGGCCTCTGGAAACACCATATATTTT
CASRATAASGNTIYF
>TRBV6-5|TRBD1|TRBJ1-2|many
TGTGCCAGCAGTTACGTTAGGACAGGGGGCAACTATGGCTACACCTTC
CASSYVRTGGNYGYTF
>TRBV27|TRBD1|TRBJ2-7|-
TGTGCCAGCAGTTCGCATCGACAGGGTAAGGAGCAGTACTTC
CASSSHRQGKEQYF
>TRBV7-9|-|TRBJ2-7|-
TGTGCCAGCAGCTCCTGGTTGGACGGATCCTACGAGCAGTACTTC
CASSSWLDGSYEQYF
>TRBV4-1|TRBD1|TRBJ2-1|-
TGCGCCAGCAGCCCAACCACAGGGGGCAGCTCCTACAATGAGCAGTTCTTC
CASSPTTGGSSYNEQFF
>TRBV6-1|TRBD2|TRBJ2-1|once
TGTGCCAGCAGTGAACGCCAGCGGGGGGGCATCAATGAGCAGTTCTTC
CASSERQRGGINEQFF
>TRBV18|-|TRBJ1-5|-
TGTGCCAGCTCACCTGGCCGCAATCAGCCCCAGCATTTT
CASSPGRNQPQHF
>TRBV27|-|TRBJ1-1|-
TGTGCCAGCAGTTCGCTCGGGACCAGACTAAGCACTGAAGCTTTCTTT
CASSSLGTRLSTEAFF
>TRBV19|-|TRBJ1-5|-
TGTGCCAGTAGCCCACCACGGCAAAATCAGCCCCAGCATTTT
CASSPPRQNQPQHF
>TRBV29-1|-|TRBJ2-1|-
TGCAGCGTTGGCGGAGTCTCGGGTCACTCCTACAATGAGCAGTTCTTC
CSVGGVSGHSYNEQFF
>TRBV30|TRBD2|TRBJ2-1|-
TGTGCCTGGAGTGTTGGGACTAGCGGGACGTACAATGAGCAGTTCTTC
CAWSVGTSGTYNEQFF
>TRBV4-1|-|TRBJ2-6|once
TGCGCCAGCAGCCAAGAAGTAAGGACAGCGGCCCCCGGGGCCAACGTCCTGACTTTC
CASSQEVRTAAPGANVLTF